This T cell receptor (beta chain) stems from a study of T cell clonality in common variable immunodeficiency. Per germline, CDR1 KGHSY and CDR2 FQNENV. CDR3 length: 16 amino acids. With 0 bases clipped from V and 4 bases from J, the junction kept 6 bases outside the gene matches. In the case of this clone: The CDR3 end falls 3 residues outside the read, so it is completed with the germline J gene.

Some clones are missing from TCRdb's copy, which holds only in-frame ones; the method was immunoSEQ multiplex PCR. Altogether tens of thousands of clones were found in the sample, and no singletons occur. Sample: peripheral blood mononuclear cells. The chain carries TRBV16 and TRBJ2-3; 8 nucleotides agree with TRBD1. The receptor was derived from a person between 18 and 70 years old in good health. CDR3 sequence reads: CASSQSSAGGADTQYF. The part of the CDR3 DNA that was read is TGTGCCAGCAGCCAATCGTCGGCAGGGGGCGCAGATACG.